Here is one T cell receptor (beta chain) with its context. Its antigen remains unidentified. These data originate in a study of blood T cells in healthy people across ages. Study-level results: Measured against age, TCR beta diversity per million T cells decreased in a roughly linear manner.

A second PCR, run for about 7 to 11 cycles, used a sample-barcoded 5' primer plus a J-beta primer mix. CDR3-containing paired-end reads numbered at least 3 million in each sample. MiXCR was run by TCRdb on the 5' RACE reads, yielding one entry per CDR3 protein. The sample includes 1.8 million or so distinct CDR3 sequences, about two fifths of them seen just once. Trimming cost V 0 bases and J 2 bases; bases outside gene matches: 13. The CDR3 is 19 amino acids. Germline V CDR1 and CDR2: SGHRS, YFSETQ. Per sample, no less than 6 micrograms of total RNA were extracted. This TCR was sampled from a human donor in good health. The chain joins TRBV5-1 to TRBJ2-1; TRBD2 agrees at 8 bases. The sample consisted of blood. The DNA of the CDR3 is TGCGCCAGCAGCTTGGGGCTAGCGGGTTACCTTGGAGCCTACAATGAGCAGTTCTTC. It yields the protein CASSLGLAGYLGAYNEQFF. Together with reference TRBV5-1 and TRBJ2-1, the CDR3 gives the full variable domain: KAGVTQTPRYLIKTRGQQVTLSCSPISGHRSVSWYQQTPGQGLQFLFEYFSETQRNKGNFPGRFSGRQFSNSRSEMNVSTLELGDSALYLCASSLGLAGYLGAYNEQFFGPGTRLTVL.